Sequencing of this TCR beta chain was carried out in a study of T cell responses to AZD1222 COVID-19 vaccine. Study-wide points: Targeting of unmutated variant regions was reportedly seen in nearly half of spike-specific TCRs. Rises in breadth and depth of Spike-specific TCRs came after two AZD1222 doses. Samples come after the peak T cell response, not at day 14.

A remark on this clone: The antigen is not known.

The CDR3 length is 14 residues. Trimming cost V 2 bases and J 3 bases, with 11 bases left between them. The germline CDR1 and CDR2 sequences are SGHRS and YFSETQ. Sequenced by immunoSEQ multiplex PCR; TCRdb stores in-frame clones only, minus some. The sample lists approximately 82,000 clones; roughly 90% were seen once. The starting material was peripheral blood, obtained on day 0 of AZD1222 vaccination. This sequence was found in an adult in good health. The gene calls are TRBV5-1 and TRBJ1-1, with D uncertain. The CDR3 spells CASSLGWSDTEAFF. The DNA of the CDR3 is TGCGCCAGCAGCTTAGGCTGGTCGGACACTGAAGCTTTCTTT. The whole variable domain, filled in from reference TRBV5-1 and TRBJ1-1, reads KAGVTQTPRYLIKTRGQQVTLSCSPISGHRSVSWYQQTPGQGLQFLFEYFSETQRNKGNFPGRFSGRQFSNSRSEMNVSTLELGDSALYLCASSLGWSDTEAFFGQGTRLTVV.